The 21 T cell receptor beta chains below come from one sample, sequenced in a study of T cell responses to AZD1222 COVID-19 vaccine. This table comes from immunoSEQ multiplex PCR, and its TCRdb copy is limited to in-frame clones, with some not included. This table holds roughly 160,000 clones, around nine tenths found once. The sample was peripheral blood, taken on day 0 of AZD1222 vaccination. Receptors originate from an adult in good health.

The chain is built from TRBV14 and TRBJ2-5; 8 bases are a match to TRBD2. The germline gives CDR1 SGHDN, CDR2 FVKESK. The CDR3 runs 17 residues. Unmatched junction bases numbered 10, after V lost 1 base and J lost 3 bases. Here the CDR3 DNA reads TGTGCCAGCAGCCAAGCCCGGGGGGGACCTCGGAAAGAGACCCAGTACTTC. Its translation: CASSQARGGPRKETQYF.

The chain joins TRBV2 to TRBJ1-2; 7 bases match TRBD1. Germline assignment: CDR1 SNHLY and CDR2 FYNNEI. This CDR3 has 17 residues. With 3 bases clipped from V and 2 bases from J, the junction kept 12 bases outside the gene matches. DNA for the CDR3: TGTGCCAGCAGTGAGTACAGGGGTAGTAGGCTAAACTATGGCTACACCTTC. This sequence encodes CASSEYRGSRLNYGYTF.

The chain uses TRBV5-1 and TRBJ1-1; the match to TRBD1 covers 8 bases. Germline lookup yields CDR1 SGHRS and CDR2 YFSETQ. V lost 8 bases and J lost 0; bases outside the gene matches: 9. The CDR3 extends over 15 amino acids. As DNA, the CDR3 is TGCGCCAGTTCCAGGGGGCAGCCTATGAACACTGAAGCTTTCTTT. Translated: CASSRGQPMNTEAFF.

This clone appeared once. The chain has TRBV14 and TRBJ1-1; 8 bases match TRBD1. This CDR3 comprises 15 residues. Germline V gene sequence: CDR1 SGHDN, CDR2 FVKESK. V shed 4 bases, J shed 4 bases, and the junction held 8 bases outside the gene matches. CDR3 region: CASSRARGRGTEAFF. CDR3 DNA sequence: TGTGCCAGCAGCCGAGCCAGGGGGCGAGGCACTGAAGCTTTCTTT.

The J gene is TRBJ2-7, the V gene TRBV5-1; TRBD1 agrees at 9 bases. The CDR3 extends over 13 amino acids. Germline lookup yields CDR1 SGHRS and CDR2 YFSETQ. Germline trimming cut 4 bases from V and 9 bases from J; bases unmatched to any gene: 8. CDR3 sequence reads: CASSPQDRGGQYF. The CDR3 DNA follows: TGCGCCAGCAGCCCGCAGGACAGGGGCGGGCAGTACTTC.

In this sample, this clone turned up once. The chain is built from TRBV19 and TRBJ2-1; D tentatively reads TRBD1 or TRBD2 (6 bases each). V was cut by 5 bases and J by 7 bases, with 21 bases left in between. CDR3 length: 16 residues. Germline lookup yields CDR1 LNHDA and CDR2 SQIVND (reference sequence). The CDR3 loop reads CASSPARGEPSNEQFF. As DNA, the CDR3 is TGTGCCAGTAGTCCAGCGAGGGGGGAGCCCTCAAATGAGCAGTTCTTC.

This rearrangement joins TRBV19 to TRBJ2-2; D is tentatively TRBD1 or TRBD2 (5 bases each). In germline, CDR1 is LNHDA, CDR2 SQIVND (reference sequence). This CDR3 is built from 15 residues. V dropped 6 bases and J dropped 1 base, with 12 bases sitting between them. The CDR3 sequence: CASSSGTVNTGELFF. CDR3 coding DNA: TGTGCCAGTAGCTCCGGGACGGTGAACACCGGGGAGCTGTTTTTT. Filled out from reference TRBV19 and TRBJ2-2, the complete variable domain reads DGGITQSPKYLFRKEGQNVTLSCEQNLNHDAMYWYRQDPGQGLRLIYYSQIVNDFQKGDIAEGYSVSREKKESFPLTVTSAQKNPTAFYLCASSSGTVNTGELFFGEGSRLTVL.

J is TRBJ1-1 and V is TRBV30, with TRBD1 matching 7 bases. Germline V CDR1 and CDR2: GTSNPN, SVGIG (reference sequence). J was trimmed by 2 bases and V by 2 bases; bases with no gene match: 8. There are 15 residues in the CDR3. CDR3 coding DNA: TGTGCCTGGAGTTCTCGCAGACAGGGAAACACTGAAGCTTTCTTT. As protein: CAWSSRRQGNTEAFF.

The genes are TRBV3-1 (or the pseudogene TRBV3-2) and TRBJ2-1; D call uncertain. Looked up from germline, CDR1 is LGHDT and CDR2 is YNNKEL (reference sequence). With 0 bases removed from V and 9 bases from J, the gap between germline ends came to 6 bases. This CDR3 has 12 residues. The CDR3 sequence is CASSQEVREQFF. The CDR3 DNA reads TGTGCCAGCAGCCAAGAGGTCCGTGAGCAGTTCTTC.

The chain joins TRBV28 to TRBJ1-5; D call uncertain. Between the trimmed V and J ends, which lost 9 bases and 0 bases, there was a span of 15 bases. CDR1 and CDR2 from the germline V gene are MDHEN and SYDVKM. CDR3 length equals 15 residues. This CDR3 is CARGNGIHSNQPQHF. DNA of the CDR3: TGTGCCAGGGGAAACGGGATACATAGCAATCAGCCCCAGCATTTT.

The gene calls are TRBV27 and TRBJ2-7, with 7 bases that match TRBD1. Losses at the gene ends were 8 bases for V and 1 base for J; bases not matched to a gene: 5. Looked up from germline, CDR1 is MNHEY and CDR2 is SMNVEV (reference sequence). This CDR3 contains 13 residues. DNA of the CDR3: TGTGCCAGCGGGGGACAGCGTTCCTACGAGCAGTACTTC. This encodes CASGGQRSYEQYF.

This clone was recorded once. The chain couples TRBV9 to TRBJ1-2; 8 nucleotides line up with TRBD1. Per germline, CDR1 SGDLS and CDR2 YYNGEE. This CDR3 has 14 amino acids. V lost 3 bases and J lost 7; bases outside the gene matches: 8. The CDR3 sequence is CASSAQRTGSGYTF. The CDR3 coding sequence is TGTGCCAGCAGCGCTCAGCGGACAGGGAGTGGCTACACCTTC.

In regard to this clone: A read error may produce the germline difference seen at one junction end. The CDR3 DNA reads as TGTGCTAGCAGCCCAATCTCTATGAACACTGAAGCTTTCTTT. Its protein is CASSPISMNTEAFF. The chain combines TRBV7-7 with TRBJ1-1; the D is unclear. CDR1 and CDR2 from the germline V gene are SSHAT and FNYEAQ (reference sequence). CDR3 size: 14 residues.

The V gene is TRBV11-3, the J gene TRBJ1-1; no definite D call. The CDR3 is 15 residues long. The ends were cut back, 1 base at V and 4 bases at J, with 13 bases in the middle. In germline, CDR1 is SGHNT, CDR2 YENEEA. The CDR3 is CASSLGAGRSTEAFF. CDR3 DNA: TGTGCCAGCAGCTTAGGGGCGGGCAGGAGCACTGAAGCTTTCTTT.

The chain combines TRBV5-8 with TRBJ2-6; D possibly uses TRBD1 or TRBD2 (5 bases each). Germline-derived CDR1 and CDR2 are SGHTS and YDEGEE. CDR3 size: 14 residues. The CDR3 loop reads CGRDRHSGANVLTF. The CDR3 bases are TGTGGAAGGGACCGGCACTCTGGGGCCAACGTCCTGACTTTC.

This clone was seen once. The chain joins TRBV27 to TRBJ2-3, with TRBD2 matching 7 bases. The V and J ends lost 3 bases and 2 bases, in that order; junction bases with no gene match: 5. Germline V gives CDR1 MNHEY, CDR2 SMNVEV (reference sequence). The CDR3 covers 15 residues. Here the CDR3 DNA reads TGTGCCAGCAGTTTTGGGGGACTAACCACAGATACGCAGTATTTT. Translated, it gives CASSFGGLTTDTQYF.

The genes are TRBV9 and TRBJ2-5, with 7 positions matching TRBD1. Germline V CDR1 and CDR2: SGDLS, YYNGEE. The CDR3 consists of 14 residues. With V trimmed by 2 bases and J by 0 bases, 1 base remained unmatched. The CDR3 sequence: CASSVGQNQETQYF. In nucleotides, the CDR3 is TGTGCCAGCAGCGTGGGACAGAACCAAGAGACCCAGTACTTC. Full variable domain (remainder filled in from reference TRBV9 and TRBJ2-5): DSGVTQTPKHLITATGQRVTLRCSPRSGDLSVYWYQQSLDQGLQFLIQYYNGEERAKGNILERFSAQQFPDLHSELNLSSLELGDSALYFCASSVGQNQETQYFGPGTRLLVL.

The rearrangement links TRBV5-1 to TRBJ1-3; TRBD1 matches at 8 bases. V lost 4 bases to trimming and J lost 4 bases; unmatched junction nucleotides: 7. Germline V gives CDR1 SGHRS, CDR2 YFSETQ. CDR3 size: 15 residues. CDR3 region: CASSDQGARGNTIYF. Here the CDR3 DNA reads TGCGCCAGCAGCGACCAGGGGGCGCGGGGAAACACCATATATTTT.

The chain combines TRBV9 with TRBJ1-2; D is perhaps TRBD1 (6 bases). CDR1 is SGDLS, CDR2 YYNGEE, per germline. The ends were cut back, 0 bases at V and 6 bases at J, with 12 bases in the middle. The CDR3 sequence is 14 residues long. CDR3 loop: CASSVEGEPHGYTF. The DNA for the CDR3 is TGTGCCAGCAGCGTAGAGGGGGAACCCCATGGCTACACCTTC. Combining the CDR3 with reference TRBV9 and TRBJ1-2 gives the whole variable domain DSGVTQTPKHLITATGQRVTLRCSPRSGDLSVYWYQQSLDQGLQFLIQYYNGEERAKGNILERFSAQQFPDLHSELNLSSLELGDSALYFCASSVEGEPHGYTFGSGTRLTVV.

The gene calls are TRBV6-7 and TRBJ1-2; 9 positions agree with TRBD1. TRBV6-7 is annotated as an ORF whose role is uncertain. The CDR3 covers 16 residues. V was pared by 2 bases and J by 6 bases, with 10 bases of the junction left unmatched. CDR3 in amino acids: CASSYNGTGSTNGYTF. CDR3 DNA: TGTGCCAGCAGTTACAATGGGACAGGGTCGACCAATGGCTACACCTTC.

CDR3 nucleotides: TGTGCCAGCAGTCCAGGTTCGAGTGGTCAGCCCCAGCATTTT. It codes for CASSPGSSGQPQHF. This chain uses TRBV6-5 with TRBJ1-5; D not resolved. CDR3 length equals 14 residues. V was shortened by 5 bases and J by 6 bases, with 14 bases between the two germline ends. The germline CDR1 and CDR2 sequences are MNHEY and SVGAGI.